The sequence of this TCR beta chain was determined in a study of blood T cell repertoires in COVID-19. The wider study: In each case, the material was cDNA or gDNA derived from T cells, B-cell-depleted T cells, or PBMCs.

Clinical history as reported by participants underpinned cohort assignment. As originally analysed: Estimates of nucleated cell counts were drawn from the amplification of reference gene primers. The data were produced by immunoSEQ multiplex PCR, yet TCRdb's version contains in-frame clones alone and is incomplete. D and trimming were read from the DNA, whereas the V and J calls and clone size are those reported in that table. The sample shows around 250,000 clones, approximately 85% of them seen only once. V dropped 5 bases and J dropped 3 bases, with 13 bases sitting between them. The CDR3 is 14 residues long. The germline V gene has CDR1 MNHEY and CDR2 SMNVEV (reference sequence).

The sequencing input was PBMCs or T cells enriched from blood (not recorded which). This receptor was taken from a woman aged 45-60 years who had recovered from COVID-19. The chain has TRBV27 and TRBJ1-2; no definite D call. CDR3 sequence reads: CASSPEGVDYGYTF. For the CDR3, the DNA is TGTGCCAGCAGTCCCGAGGGCGTGGACTATGGCTACACCTTC.